This TCR beta chain came from a study of blood T cells in healthy people across ages. Whole-study findings and limits: Among T cells, TCR beta diversity per million cells dropped roughly linearly as age rose.

A sample-barcoded 5' primer and a J-beta primer mix were used in a second PCR of roughly 6 to 11 cycles. TCRdb re-derived calls from the 5' RACE reads in MiXCR, one entry per CDR3 protein. This table has fewer than 2,000,000 distinct CDR3 sequences, approximately 40% appearing once. The draw of peripheral blood yielded roughly 9.4 milliliters from each donor. Note on this clonotype: What it recognizes is unknown.

CDR1 is SQVTM, CDR2 ANQGSEA, per germline. This CDR3 is built from 12 residues. The germline V and J ends were trimmed by 4 bases and 1 base, with 7 bases remaining between them. Sequencing used blood. The V and J genes are TRBV29-1 and TRBJ1-1; unclear D gene. The TCR sequence derives from a human donor in good health. The CDR3 loop reads CSVAPQNTEAFF. The CDR3 nucleotides are TGCAGCGTTGCTCCACAGAACACTGAAGCTTTCTTT.